Listed here are 9 T cell receptor beta chains from one sample, sequenced in a study of PD-1 blockade in classical Hodgkin lymphoma (TCRdb year 2020). Libraries were prepared through the immunoSEQ multiplex PCR assay. TCRdb's version of the immuneACCESS table is confined to in-frame rearrangements and falls short of the full clone set. An unresolved V gene accounts for under half of the shortfall where checked; the remainder is of unknown origin. Recorded for this sample are 45,000 or so clones; about 88% of them occurred a single time. The ten largest clones add up to about a tenth of the sample. The time point tag for this specimen amounts to: cycle 1 day 1 (C1D1), immediately before nivolumab initiation. Every trial patient had relapsed following autologous stem cell transplantation, and prior brentuximab vedotin exposure was what differed among cohorts A, B and C. Material: peripheral blood mononuclear cells (PBMCs), obtained at baseline. The origin of the receptors is a human donor with classical Hodgkin lymphoma.

This sequence joins TRBV29-1 and TRBJ2-1, with 9 positions matching TRBD1. Germline trimming cut 4 bases from V and 15 bases from J; bases unmatched to any gene: 10. Germline loops: CDR1 SQVTM, CDR2 ANQGSEA. This CDR3 spans 12 amino acids. CDR3 sequence (DNA): TGCAGCGTTGGCGCAACAGGGGGCGTTCGGTTCTTC. It codes for CSVGATGGVRFF.

The chain joins TRBV10-3 to TRBJ2-4; D call uncertain. With 4 bases removed from V and 0 bases from J, the gap between germline ends came to 10 bases. Germline V gene lookup returns CDR1 ENHRY and CDR2 SYGVKD. This CDR3 comprises 15 residues. DNA for the CDR3: TGTGCCATCAGTGGTTCCGGCCTAGCCAAAAACATTCAGTACTTC. It is translated as CAISGSGLAKNIQYF.

This rearrangement joins TRBV7-2 to TRBJ1-4, with D possibly TRBD1 on 5 matching bases. CDR3 size: 14 residues. The V gene lost 4 bases and the J gene lost 8 bases, with 14 bases spanning the gap. CDR1 and CDR2 from the germline V gene are SGHTA and FQGNSA. The CDR3 bases are TGTGCCAGCAGCTCTTCAGGGAAAGGGGAAAAACTGTTTTTT. Translating it yields CASSSSGKGEKLFF.

This chain links TRBV6-1 with TRBJ2-5; D may be TRBD2 (6 bases). The CDR3 runs 13 residues. Trimming took off 7 bases at V and 5 bases at J, with 14 bases between the two ends. Germline V CDR1 and CDR2: MNHNS, SASEGT. DNA for the CDR3: TGTGCCAGCAAAAAGGAGGGGCAGGAGACCCAGTACTTC. It is translated as CASKKEGQETQYF.

V and J are TRBV28 and TRBJ1-5, with TRBD1 as a possible D gene (5 bases). Trimming stripped 2 bases from V and 2 bases from J, with 13 bases between. CDR3 length equals 16 residues. The germline V gene encodes CDR1 MDHEN and CDR2 SYDVKM. This chain's CDR3 is CASSLHGGGGNQPQHF. As DNA, the CDR3 is TGTGCCAGCAGTTTACATGGGGGGGGAGGCAATCAGCCCCAGCATTTT.

J is TRBJ2-1 and V is TRBV11-2, with D unresolved. There are 11 residues in the CDR3. Germline V gives CDR1 SGHAT, CDR2 FQNNGV. V gave up 5 bases and J gave up 6 bases, with 5 bases separating them. The chain's CDR3 is CASSPGNEQFF. CDR3 sequence (DNA): TGTGCCAGCAGCCCCGGCAATGAGCAGTTCTTC.

This clone was seen once. The gene calls are TRBV5-6 and TRBJ1-2; possibly TRBD1 for D (6 bases). V shed 1 base and J shed 4 bases, with 20 bases lying between them. Germline V gene sequence: CDR1 SGHDT, CDR2 YYEEEE. The CDR3 length is 17 residues. CDR3 coding DNA: TGTGCCAGCAGCTTGTATACACAGGGTATATTAGGCTATGGCTACACCTTC. Its translation is CASSLYTQGILGYGYTF.

V gene TRBV6-5 combines with J gene TRBJ2-7; D might be TRBD1 (6 bases). This CDR3 spans 12 amino acids. V dropped 6 bases and J dropped 6 bases, with 12 bases sitting between them. Germline V gene lookup returns CDR1 MNHEY and CDR2 SVGAGI. This CDR3 is CASRSGVGEQYF. The CDR3 DNA sequence: TGTGCCAGCAGGTCAGGGGTCGGCGAGCAGTACTTC.

The chain couples TRBV2 to TRBJ2-1, with TRBD1 matching over 7 bases. The junction had 7 bases not matched to a gene; V was cut back by 8 bases and J by 6 bases. Germline V gene lookup returns CDR1 SNHLY and CDR2 FYNNEI. CDR3 length equals 13 residues. This CDR3 reads CASRRGYSNEQFF. The CDR3, as DNA: TGTGCCAGCCGCAGGGGGTACAGCAATGAGCAGTTCTTC.